This T cell receptor (beta chain) was identified during a study of cytomegalovirus exposure and HLA in healthy donors (dated by TCRdb to 2016 to 2017). With regard to the full study: According to a later analysis, the roughly 130 validation repertoires were produced on the same platform as the 700 or so repertoires of the first cohort. High-throughput TCR immunosequencing, statistical association of individual TCRs with disease status, and machine learning were combined to predict cytomegalovirus infection status. In addition to the first cohort of 666 subjects, a separate validation cohort of 130 or so different subjects was used. The study was designed to test whether signatures of past pathogen exposure could be identified by cataloging public T cell receptors.

Donors formed part of the validation cohort, which comprised some 120 subjects and was distinct from the first cohort of 666 subjects. Results the study describes overall, beyond this receptor: The classifier was reported to diagnose cytomegalovirus status with high specificity and sensitivity in both the original and validation cohorts. It was suggested by the authors that the approach could potentially be generalized to other disease states and immunological phenotypes. In vitro tests confirmed that a few of the cytomegalovirus-associated TCR beta chains recognize cytomegalovirus antigens. A later analysis lacked HLA typing for the validation cohort, so it scored co-occurrence in that cohort across all 110 or so repertoires. In a later analysis, TCRs clustered in the first cohort were found to also tend to co-occur in the 120 or so validation repertoires, with approximately 94% of cluster scores above 0. Most TCR sequences were seen in very few donors, while some public TCRs were found in many individuals. In the study, around 150 TCR beta chains were listed as associated with cytomegalovirus.

Library prep was done by the immunoSEQ multiplex PCR assay. The published analysis was carried out like this. A statistical classification framework was developed to diagnose cytomegalovirus status using the catalog of TCR beta chain sequences. Not all clones reach the TCRdb copy of this immuneACCESS table, which keeps in-frame sequences only. Checked studies attribute under half of the gap to unresolved V genes and leave the rest unexplained. V and J calls and clone size are as listed in that table; D and trimming were resolved from the DNA. The sample includes 150,000 to 200,000 clones, with around four fifths observed a single time. About 2.3% of the sample belongs to the ten largest clones. The germline V gene supplies CDR1 MNHEY and CDR2 SVGAGI. V is reduced by 3 bases and J by 2 bases, leaving a spacing of 7 bases between them. The CDR3 has 13 amino acids, counting the end cysteine and phenylalanine. The kept DNA is CDR3 alone, 39 bases in frame from the first base.

For this clone: What antigen it recognizes has not been identified. No much larger clone is present one base from it, and per-base qualities are unavailable.

In this chain, TRBV6-5 is recombined with TRBJ1-2; there is no confident call for the D gene. This receptor was identified in a man between 25 and 39 years old in good health and CMV-seropositive. The sequenced sample was PBMCs. The sequenced DNA is TGTGCCAGCAGTTATGAGAGAAACTATGGCTACACCTTC. It codes for CASSYERNYGYTF.